What follows describes a single T cell receptor (beta chain). Isocitrate dehydrogenase mutation was absent in all glioblastoma patients. The data are from a study of glioma-infiltrating T cells after dendritic cell vaccination. About the study: Treatment, given 2003 to 2012, was autologous tumor lysate-pulsed dendritic cell vaccination.

Input was 2 ug genomic DNA, or all available if less. Sequencing was performed with immunoSEQ multiplex PCR; in TCRdb, only in-frame clones are kept and a portion is missing. The sample consists of 55,000 to 70,000 clones, 82% of them appearing once. This specimen was blood, taken before dendritic cell vaccination. The sequence was obtained from a human donor with glioblastoma.

The CDR3 bases are TGTGCCAGCAGCCCTTACCAGCGGGGGAGCTCCTACGAGCAGTACTTC. As protein: CASSPYQRGSSYEQYF. The V call is TRBV9, the J call TRBJ2-5, with 8 bases identical to TRBD2. The end of the DNA fits TRBJ2-7 better, so the J call may be wrong. The CDR3 runs to 16 residues. Per the germline V gene, CDR1 is SGDLS and CDR2 is YYNGEE.